These 29 T cell receptor beta chains were all obtained from the same sample, sequenced in a study of neurological immune-mediated disorders (dated by TCRdb to the late 2010s). Libraries were built with 5' RACE. The reads were generated on an Illumina HiSeq 2500. TCRdb took the public reads, trimmed them with fastp at Q25, ran MiXCR for clone calling and kept in-frame beta chains. Each CDR3 protein appears once, grouped with its most common genes and DNA. This sample gives roughly 47,000 distinct CDR3 sequences in total; less than 5% of them show up just once. About 6% of the sample is taken by the ten largest. Specimen: PBMCs. The receptor set was obtained from a woman aged 60-75 years with multiple sclerosis.

This clonotype has at least ten counts. The V and J genes are TRBV2 and TRBJ1-1; 8 bases are shared with TRBD1. Germline CDR1 is SNHLY and CDR2 is FYNNEI. This CDR3 comprises 15 residues. V dropped 8 bases and J dropped 2; count of bases not matched to a gene: 10. This chain's CDR3 is CASPKRRGLNTEAFF. CDR3 bases: TGTGCCAGCCCCAAACGCAGGGGGCTTAACACTGAAGCTTTCTTT.

This clonotype was seen repeatedly, ten times or more. The V gene is TRBV10-3, the J gene TRBJ1-3, with 7 positions matching TRBD1. Germline CDR1 and CDR2: ENHRY and SYGVKD. The CDR3 is 16 residues long. V lost 6 bases to trimming and J lost 3 bases; unmatched junction nucleotides: 11. CDR3 nucleotides: TGTGCCATCAGCTACTCAGGGGGTGCGGATGGAAACACCATATATTTT. Translating gives CAISYSGGADGNTIYF.

At least ten counts were recorded for this clonotype. This chain connects TRBV12-3 or TRBV12-4 to TRBJ1-5; the D gene is possibly TRBD1 (5 bases). Trimming took 6 bases from V and 5 from J, leaving 14 bases between them. The CDR3 covers 14 residues. CDR3 DNA sequence: TGTGCCAGCAGCGCCAGGCAGGGACATCAGCCCCAGCATTTT. Its translation: CASSARQGHQPQHF.

This clonotype was detected ten times or more. The chain recombines TRBV20-1 with TRBJ2-3, with D perhaps matching TRBD1 (5 bases). V was trimmed by 3 bases and J by 6 bases, leaving 25 bases between them. Germline V CDR1 and CDR2: DFQATT, SNEGSKA (reference sequence). The CDR3 loop spans 17 amino acids. CDR3 in amino acids: CSASLQATQGRLDTQYF. CDR3 sequence (DNA): TGCAGTGCTAGTTTGCAGGCGACCCAGGGTCGGTTGGATACGCAGTATTTT.

This clonotype was seen at least ten times. V and J are TRBV5-5 and TRBJ2-2, with 7 bases aligning to TRBD1. The CDR3 covers 16 residues. V lost 1 base, J lost 3 bases, and 6 bases stayed unmatched. Germline lookup yields CDR1 SGHKS and CDR2 YYEKEE (reference sequence). The CDR3 here is CASSLIGGRYTGELFF. The CDR3 DNA is TGTGCCAGCAGCTTGATAGGGGGCCGATACACCGGGGAGCTGTTTTTT.

This clonotype was recorded at least ten times. This chain joins TRBV7-2 and TRBJ2-7; TRBD1 is a possible D gene (6 bases). V lost 2 bases, J lost 2 bases, and 10 bases lay in between. Germline values: CDR1 SGHTA, CDR2 FQGNSA. The CDR3 loop spans 14 amino acids. CDR3 nucleotide sequence: TGTGCCAGCAGCTTACAGGCAGGGGCCTACGAGCAGTACTTC. Translating gives CASSLQAGAYEQYF.

The sample holds many counts of this clonotype. The chain couples TRBV5-6 to TRBJ2-3; 7 bases match TRBD2. Trimming took 6 bases from V and 5 from J; bases not matched to a gene: 6. The CDR3 covers 13 residues. Germline CDR1 reads SGHDT; CDR2 reads YYEEEE. The CDR3 loop reads CASTISGGDTQYF. For the CDR3, the DNA is TGTGCCAGCACCATTTCGGGGGGAGATACGCAGTATTTT.

This clonotype was found a few times. The chain uses TRBV20-1 and TRBJ2-1; the match to TRBD2 covers 8 bases. The trim removed 6 bases at V and 2 bases at J, leaving 6 bases unmatched. Germline CDR1 is DFQATT and CDR2 is SNEGSKA (reference sequence). This CDR3 region has 14 residues. The CDR3 sequence: CSAATSGAYNEQFF. DNA for the CDR3: TGCAGTGCGGCAACTAGCGGTGCCTACAATGAGCAGTTCTTC.

There are many counts of this clonotype. The chain combines TRBV9 with TRBJ2-1, with D perhaps TRBD2 (5 bases). This CDR3 spans 15 amino acids. From germline, CDR1 is SGDLS and CDR2 YYNGEE. Trimming shortened V by 0 bases and J by 1 base, and 8 bases separated the two germline ends. The CDR3 sequence: CASSVAGGSYNEQFF. The CDR3 nucleotides read TGTGCCAGCAGCGTAGCTGGCGGGTCCTACAATGAGCAGTTCTTC.

In this sample, this clonotype turned up many times. The gene calls are TRBV12-3 or TRBV12-4 and TRBJ1-1; D call uncertain. The V gene lost 7 bases and the J gene lost 4 bases, with 13 bases spanning the gap. This CDR3 region has 13 residues. CDR3 nucleotides: TGTGCCAGCACCGCATTCTGGGGCACTGAAGCTTTCTTT. Translation: CASTAFWGTEAFF.

This clonotype appeared many times. The chain joins TRBV28 to TRBJ2-2; 9 nucleotides match TRBD1. Germline V CDR1 and CDR2: MDHEN, SYDVKM. V dropped 4 bases and J dropped 8; count of bases not matched to a gene: 5. This CDR3 is built from 14 residues. CDR3 residues: CASSYGTGFGELFF. The CDR3 coding sequence is TGTGCCAGCAGTTACGGGACAGGGTTTGGGGAGCTGTTTTTT.

The table lists this clonotype with many counts. The chain recombines TRBV24-1 with TRBJ1-1; no definite D call. CDR1 is KGHDR and CDR2 is SFDVKD in the germline V gene. V was shortened by 5 bases and J by 0 bases, with 6 bases between the two germline ends. The CDR3 has 13 residues. The CDR3 is CATSVGLNTEAFF. CDR3 nucleotide sequence: TGTGCCACCAGTGTGGGGTTGAACACTGAAGCTTTCTTT.

This clonotype was seen repeatedly, ten times or more. The chain carries TRBV28 and TRBJ2-4; 9 positions match TRBD1. CDR3 size: 13 residues. J gave up 9 bases and V 6 bases, and 6 bases lay outside the gene matches. Germline V lookup: CDR1 MDHEN, CDR2 SYDVKM. CDR3 protein: CASSGQGRGIQYF. The CDR3 bases are TGTGCCAGCAGCGGACAGGGGAGAGGCATTCAGTACTTC.

This clonotype was found many times. V is TRBV20-1 and J is TRBJ1-4; D is undetermined. Germline V gene data show CDR1 as DFQATT and CDR2 as SNEGSKA (reference sequence). CDR3 size: 12 residues. V was shortened by 6 bases and J by 6 bases, with 11 bases between the two germline ends. In DNA form, the CDR3 reads TGCAGTGCCTTTGGGTCTTATGAAAAACTGTTTTTT. Translated, it gives CSAFGSYEKLFF.

Ten or more counts support this clonotype. This sequence joins TRBV5-5 and TRBJ1-2; D may be TRBD1 (6 bases). The CDR3 extends over 13 amino acids. V was trimmed by 2 bases and J by 4 bases, leaving 9 bases between them. Germline V lookup: CDR1 SGHKS, CDR2 YYEKEE (reference sequence). This CDR3 is CASSLGGGYGYTF. Here the CDR3 DNA reads TGTGCCAGCAGCTTAGGGGGAGGCTATGGCTACACCTTC.

This clonotype has a count of ten or more. The rearrangement links TRBV5-1 to TRBJ2-1; D not certain. CDR3 length: 14 amino acids. The V gene's germline CDR1 is SGHRS and CDR2 YFSETQ. V gave up 6 bases and J gave up 0 bases, with 10 bases separating them. The CDR3: CASMVVGSYNEQFF. CDR3 coding DNA: TGCGCCAGCATGGTGGTGGGCTCCTACAATGAGCAGTTCTTC.

This clonotype has more than one count but fewer than ten. The rearrangement joins TRBV5-8 to TRBJ2-6; no clear D. V lost 0 bases to trimming and J lost 0 bases, with 4 bases between them. The CDR3 is 15 residues long. CDR1 and CDR2 from the germline V gene are SGHTS and YDEGEE. CDR3 protein: CASSLVHSGANVLTF. CDR3 coding DNA: TGTGCCAGCAGCTTGGTTCACTCTGGGGCCAACGTCCTGACTTTC.

The table lists this clonotype with many counts. V usage is TRBV7-2 and J usage is TRBJ2-5, with a tentative D call TRBD2 (5 bases). CDR1 and CDR2 from the germline V gene are SGHTA and FQGNSA. V shed 2 bases and J shed 4 bases, with 11 bases lying between them. This CDR3 is 14 amino acids long. CDR3 region: CASSLSEGRETQYF. The CDR3 nucleotides read TGTGCCAGCAGCTTAAGTGAGGGCCGAGAGACCCAGTACTTC.

The V gene is TRBV3-1, the J gene TRBJ2-5; TRBD2 matches 12 bases. Looked up from germline, CDR1 is LGHDT and CDR2 is YNNKEL (reference sequence). V lost 4 bases and J lost 3; bases outside the gene matches: 6. CDR3 length: 16 residues. CDR3 amino acids: CASSLRTSGEKETQYF. CDR3 sequence (DNA): TGTGCCAGCAGCCTCCGGACTAGCGGGGAGAAAGAGACCCAGTACTTC.

This clonotype has just a few counts. A much larger clone lies a single base off, so this may be a read error. The chain joins TRBV12-3 or TRBV12-4 to TRBJ2-2, with D uncertain. V lost 3 bases to trimming and J lost 4 bases, with 9 bases between them. This CDR3 has 14 residues. The CDR3, as DNA: TGTGCCAGCAGTTTTGGCGAAACCACCGGGGAGCTGTTTTTT. It codes for CASSFGETTGELFF.

This clonotype was seen ten or more times. The chain carries TRBV7-2 and TRBJ2-3, with D unresolved. With 2 bases removed from V and 3 bases from J, the gap between germline ends came to 9 bases. Germline V CDR1 and CDR2: SGHTA, FQGNSA. This CDR3 contains 14 residues. DNA of the CDR3: TGTGCCAGCAGCTTATACTATGCAACAGATACGCAGTATTTT. It yields the protein CASSLYYATDTQYF.

This clonotype was seen many times. The chain joins TRBV20-1 to TRBJ2-3; 12 bases are shared with TRBD2. Trimming cost V 0 bases and J 6 bases; bases outside gene matches: 4. CDR3 length: 15 residues. Germline CDR1 and CDR2: DFQATT and SNEGSKA (reference sequence). Here the CDR3 reads CSARDLAGGLDTQYF. DNA for the CDR3: TGCAGTGCTAGAGATCTAGCGGGGGGGCTTGATACGCAGTATTTT.

This clonotype was seen at least ten times. The chain is built from TRBV28 and TRBJ2-7; unclear D gene. CDR1 and CDR2 (germline): MDHEN, SYDVKM. With 5 bases removed from V and 0 bases from J, the gap between germline ends came to 17 bases. The CDR3 contains 16 residues. The CDR3 sequence is CASSAPLNSRSYEQYF. The CDR3 nucleotides read TGTGCCAGCAGTGCCCCCCTGAATAGCCGCTCCTACGAGCAGTACTTC. Full variable domain (remainder filled in from reference TRBV28 and TRBJ2-7): DVKVTQSSRYLVKRTGEKVFLECVQDMDHENMFWYRQDPGLGLRLIYFSYDVKMKEKGDIPEGYSVSREKKERFSLILESASTNQTSMYLCASSAPLNSRSYEQYFGPGTRLTVT.

Many counts were recorded for this clonotype. The V gene is TRBV6-2 or TRBV6-3, the J gene TRBJ2-4; D gene uncertain. The CDR3 is 14 amino acids. From germline, CDR1 is MNHEY and CDR2 SVGEGT. Deletions cut 7 bases from V and 4 bases from J, with 14 bases between. The CDR3 sequence is CASILYQVKNIQYF. The CDR3, as DNA: TGTGCCAGCATCCTCTATCAGGTGAAAAACATTCAGTACTTC.

This clonotype showed up many times. The chain carries TRBV6-2 or TRBV6-3 and TRBJ1-1; TRBD1 aligns across 9 bases. Germline-derived CDR1 and CDR2 are MNHEY and SVGEGT. Losses at the gene ends were 2 bases for V and 8 bases for J; bases not matched to a gene: 6. CDR3 length equals 14 residues. Written as DNA, the CDR3 is TGTGCCAGCAGTTACGGACGGACAGGGGACGAAGCTTTCTTT. It codes for CASSYGRTGDEAFF.

The table lists this clonotype with many counts. For the CDR3, the DNA is TGCAGTGCTAGCGGGGGATCCCGGGGAGAGACCCAGTACTTC. It translates to CSASGGSRGETQYF. V and J are TRBV20-1 and TRBJ2-5; maybe TRBD2 (6 bases). The ends were cut back, 3 bases at V and 4 bases at J, with 15 bases in the middle. Germline V gene lookup returns CDR1 DFQATT and CDR2 SNEGSKA (reference sequence). The CDR3 contains 14 residues.

This chain uses TRBV18 with TRBJ1-1, with a tentative D call TRBD1 (6 bases). This CDR3 spans 13 amino acids. Germline CDR1 and CDR2: KGHSH and LQKENI. V lost 5 bases, J lost 5 bases, and 12 bases lay in between. The CDR3 spells CASSETGGTEAFF. CDR3 coding DNA: TGTGCCAGCTCAGAGACAGGCGGGACTGAAGCTTTCTTT.

This CDR3 is CASSLVRVTGELFF. The CDR3 nucleotides are TGTGCCAGCAGCTTAGTGCGGGTCACCGGGGAGCTGTTTTTT. V is TRBV7-2 and J is TRBJ2-2; tentative D call: TRBD2 (5 bases). This CDR3 is 14 amino acids long. Between the trimmed V and J ends, which lost 1 base and 4 bases, there was a span of 7 bases. Germline loops: CDR1 SGHTA, CDR2 FQGNSA.

The chain is built from TRBV2 and TRBJ1-5; 7 bases agree with TRBD1. V shed 5 bases and J 1 base; nucleotides not matched to a gene: 8. The germline CDR1 and CDR2 sequences are SNHLY and FYNNEI. This CDR3 is built from 16 residues. CDR3 in DNA: TGTGCCAGCAGTTTTAGGGGGCGCGAAAGCAATCAGCCCCAGCATTTT. Protein: CASSFRGRESNQPQHF.